This section outlines one T cell receptor (beta chain) sequence together with its context. Its antigen is undetermined. The data belong to a study of T-cell reconstitution after alpha-beta-depleted transplantation in children. Study-wide results and caveats: Diversity and T-cell counts at one year after transplant derived mostly from new T cells. In some patients, recipient T cells and intrathymic progenitors surviving conditioning explained high day-60 diversity. Roughly two months post-transplant, alpha-beta T cells reportedly originated from several hundred graft clones that had expanded.

Unique molecular identifiers were incorporated during preparation of the TCRbeta library. Using its own MiXCR run on the PCR reads, TCRdb lists one record per CDR3 protein. The sample has approximately 300,000 distinct CDR3 sequences, around 7.1% seen once; the top ten hold about 9.1%. Germline V CDR1 and CDR2: DFQATT, SNEGSKA (reference sequence). This CDR3 is built from 14 residues. The V and J ends lost 0 bases and 4 bases, in that order; junction bases with no gene match: 2. This sample comprised peripheral blood, obtained 360 days after TCRalphabeta/CD19-depleted stem cell transplant. This TCR was recovered from a female patient aged 2-15 years who had a stem cell transplant for Fanconi anemia, so the T cells may come from the graft donor. The V gene is TRBV20-1, the J gene TRBJ2-1, with 8 nucleotides matching TRBD2. In DNA, the CDR3 is TGCAGTGCTAGAGACGGGGGGGTATACAATGAGCAGTTCTTC. Translating it yields CSARDGGVYNEQFF.